The 9 T cell receptor beta chains in this list originate from one sample, sequenced in a study of T cell repertoires in cytomegalovirus infection. No antigen is known for these receptors. TCRdb redid the calling of the reads with MiXCR, one entry per CDR3 protein. Of more than 250,000 distinct CDR3 sequences listed, 20% to 25% were seen once; the top ten hold 13%. Sequenced here: cultured PBMCs, sampled from culture after CMV antigen stimulation. Source of these receptors: a human donor in good health (CMV status not recorded). Some clones in this sample may be carry-over from other donors' samples.

This clonotype showed up many times. The chain is built from TRBV19 and TRBJ2-6; D unresolved. CDR3 length equals 15 residues. Germline V gene data show CDR1 as LNHDA and CDR2 as SQIVND (reference sequence). Trimming shortened V by 11 bases and J by 0 bases, and 14 bases separated the two germline ends. CDR3 in amino acids: CACTDVRSGANVLTF. The CDR3 region has the DNA TGTGCCTGCACGGACGTCCGCTCTGGGGCCAACGTCCTGACTTTC.

This clonotype was seen more than once but under ten times. The V and J genes are TRBV4-1 and TRBJ1-5; 7 bases match TRBD1. The CDR3 consists of 16 residues. The junction had 8 bases not matched to a gene; V was cut back by 2 bases and J by 4 bases. Germline CDR1 MGHRA, CDR2 YSYEKL. The CDR3 reads CASSQPQGVRNQPQHF. CDR3 coding DNA: TGCGCCAGCAGCCAACCTCAGGGGGTTCGGAATCAGCCCCAGCATTTT.

V is TRBV29-1 and J is TRBJ2-3, with D possibly matching TRBD2 (5 bases). Trimming left V 1 base short and J 5 bases short, with 10 bases between. Germline V CDR1 and CDR2: SQVTM, ANQGSEA. The CDR3 spans 13 residues. The CDR3 nucleotides are TGCAGCGTTGAAGTTCGACTAATAGATACGCAGTATTTT. This sequence encodes CSVEVRLIDTQYF.

The sample holds one count of this clonotype. The chain combines TRBV18 with TRBJ1-1; 7 nucleotides match TRBD1. V was pared by 2 bases and J by 1 base, with 7 bases of the junction left unmatched. The CDR3 is 16 residues long. Looked up from germline, CDR1 is KGHSH and CDR2 is LQKENI. The CDR3 region has the DNA TGTGCCAGCTCACCATTACCGACAGGGACGAACACTGAAGCTTTCTTT. Amino acid sequence: CASSPLPTGTNTEAFF. The variable domain in full, completed from reference TRBV18 and TRBJ1-1, reads NAGVMQNPRHLVRRRGQEARLRCSPMKGHSHVYWYRQLPEEGLKFMVYLQKENIIDESGMPKERFSAEFPKEGPSILRIQQVVRGDSAAYFCASSPLPTGTNTEAFFGQGTRLTVV.

The chain has TRBV25-1 and TRBJ2-3; D remains unclear. V was shortened by 4 bases and J by 5 bases, with 10 bases between the two germline ends. Germline V gives CDR1 MGHDK, CDR2 SYGVNS. The CDR3 has 13 residues. The CDR3 reads CASSGWVQDTQYF. Here the CDR3 DNA reads TGTGCCAGCAGTGGTTGGGTCCAAGATACGCAGTATTTT.

This clonotype was observed at least ten times. The V gene is TRBV7-2, the J gene TRBJ1-2, with D unclear. Germline CDR1 and CDR2: SGHTA and FQGNSA. V was trimmed by 5 bases and J by 5 bases, leaving 24 bases between them. The CDR3 length is 17 residues. The CDR3, as DNA: TGTGCCAGCAGCGATCGGGCAGGAAGTATCTATGGGTATGGCTACACCTTC. Protein sequence: CASSDRAGSIYGYGYTF.

This clonotype was observed many times. V is TRBV7-2 and J is TRBJ1-5; D is ambiguous. This CDR3 is built from 13 residues. The V end lost 0 bases, the J end lost 3 bases, and 3 bases lay between the germline ends. CDR1 is SGHTA, CDR2 FQGNSA, per germline. CDR3 sequence: CASSLADNQPQHF. In DNA, the CDR3 is TGTGCCAGCAGCTTAGCCGACAATCAGCCCCAGCATTTT.

This clonotype was counted between two and nine times. The V and J genes are TRBV11-2 and TRBJ1-5, with a weak D call TRBD1 (6 bases). The CDR3 contains 21 residues. Trimming left V 5 bases short and J 0 bases short, with 29 bases between. CDR1 is SGHAT, CDR2 FQNNGV, per germline. DNA for the CDR3: TGTGCCAGCAGCGCCCCCCCCAGGGTGGTGGGGGCGGGGAATAGCAATCAGCCCCAGCATTTT. Translated, it gives CASSAPPRVVGAGNSNQPQHF.

The J gene is TRBJ1-2, the V gene TRBV28; D gene ambiguous. Per the germline V gene, CDR1 is MDHEN and CDR2 is SYDVKM. This CDR3 contains 16 residues. V was clipped by 6 bases and J by 5 bases, with 22 bases between them. DNA for the CDR3: TGTGCCAGCAGCCCTCTCCAGCAGGCGAACTTGTATGGCTACACCTTC. This encodes CASSPLQQANLYGYTF.